These 27 T cell receptor beta chains originate from one sample sequenced in a study of T cell repertoires in cytomegalovirus infection. TCRdb re-called the reads through MiXCR, storing one row per CDR3 protein. In the table there are approximately 500,000 distinct CDR3 sequences, approximately 25% of which are singletons. The sequenced sample consisted of PBMCs. The receptors here all came from a human donor in good health (CMV status not recorded). Some clones in this sample may be carry-over from other donors' samples.

This clonotype was detected a few times. This chain links TRBV5-1 with TRBJ2-1; D is unresolved. Between the trimmed V and J ends, which lost 9 bases and 0 bases, there was a span of 7 bases. In germline, CDR1 is SGHRS, CDR2 YFSETQ. This CDR3 is built from 12 residues. The CDR3 DNA is TGCGCCACCACGGGCTCCTACAATGAGCAGTTCTTC. Translation gives CATTGSYNEQFF.

This clonotype was counted ten times or more. The chain recombines TRBV7-9 with TRBJ1-5, with D unresolved. The V gene's germline CDR1 is SEHNR and CDR2 FQNEAQ (reference sequence). This CDR3 is 15 amino acids long. V was clipped by 1 base and J by 2 bases, with 9 bases between them. CDR3 DNA sequence: TGTGCCAGCAGCTTAGGGGAAGCAGGCAATCAGCCCCAGCATTTT. Translating gives CASSLGEAGNQPQHF.

At least ten counts were recorded for this clonotype. The genes are TRBV7-2 and TRBJ2-7, with no clear D. V was trimmed by 2 bases and J by 3 bases, leaving 5 bases between them. The length of the CDR3 is 12 residues. Germline CDR1 SGHTA, CDR2 FQGNSA. The CDR3 loop is CASSLYNYEQYF. CDR3 in DNA: TGTGCCAGCAGCTTATACAACTACGAGCAGTACTTC. Full variable domain (rest looked up from reference TRBV7-2 and TRBJ2-7): GAGVSQSPSNKVTEKGKDVELRCDPISGHTALYWYRQSLGQGLEFLIYFQGNSAPDKSGLPSDRFSAERTGGSVSTLTIQRTQQEDSAVYLCASSLYNYEQYFGPGTRLTVT.

The genes are TRBV5-6 and TRBJ2-7, with TRBD1 as a possible D gene (6 bases). Germline CDR1 and CDR2: SGHDT and YYEEEE. The ends were cut back, 0 bases at V and 4 bases at J, with 17 bases in the middle. The CDR3 consists of 16 residues. The CDR3 DNA reads as TGTGCCAGCAGCTTGGGGGGCCAGGGGCTGCGTTACGAGCAGTACGTC. Its translation is CASSLGGQGLRYEQYV.

This clonotype was counted only a few times. The CDR3 loop is CASSSIGQGANEQFF. The CDR3 nucleotides are TGTGCCAGCAGCTCCATTGGACAGGGGGCGAATGAGCAGTTCTTC. V gene TRBV7-3 combines with J gene TRBJ2-1; TRBD1 aligns across 11 bases. Trimming cost V 4 bases and J 7 bases; bases outside gene matches: 6. The CDR3 covers 15 residues. Germline V gives CDR1 SGHTA, CDR2 FQGTGA.

This clonotype was detected ten times or more. This rearrangement joins TRBV2 to TRBJ2-1; maybe TRBD2 (5 bases). This CDR3 has 15 amino acids. The V gene's germline CDR1 is SNHLY and CDR2 FYNNEI. Trimming removed 5 bases from V and 4 bases from J, with 15 bases in between. CDR3 bases: TGTGCCAGCAGTCACCCGGGAAGACTATACAATGAGCAGTTCTTC. This encodes CASSHPGRLYNEQFF.

This clonotype was observed a few times. The J gene is TRBJ1-4, the V gene TRBV7-3; 8 nucleotides line up with TRBD1. The J segment lost 8 bases and the V segment lost 3 bases, leaving 14 bases of the junction unmatched. Looked up from germline, CDR1 is SGHTA and CDR2 is FQGTGA. This CDR3 region has 17 residues. CDR3 sequence: CASSFPLTDREGEKLFF. The CDR3 DNA is TGTGCCAGCAGCTTCCCTTTAACGGACAGGGAAGGCGAAAAACTGTTTTTT.

The rearrangement uses TRBV10-3 and TRBJ1-2, with D uncertain. Germline V CDR1 and CDR2: ENHRY, SYGVKD. V gave up 4 bases and J gave up 0 bases, with 9 bases separating them. The CDR3 spans 14 residues. The CDR3 spells CAISVGASNYGYTF. The CDR3, as DNA: TGTGCCATCAGTGTGGGCGCTTCTAACTATGGCTACACCTTC.

This clonotype was seen a few times. V and J are TRBV19 and TRBJ2-1; TRBD1 might be the D (5 bases). Trimming pared 1 base from V and 3 bases from J, leaving 7 bases between. The CDR3 covers 14 residues. Germline CDR1 reads LNHDA; CDR2 reads SQIVND (reference sequence). CDR3: CASSIVTGYNEQFF. The CDR3 nucleotides read TGTGCCAGTAGTATAGTCACAGGCTACAATGAGCAGTTCTTC. Combining the CDR3 with reference TRBV19 and TRBJ2-1 gives the whole variable domain DGGITQSPKYLFRKEGQNVTLSCEQNLNHDAMYWYRQDPGQGLRLIYYSQIVNDFQKGDIAEGYSVSREKKESFPLTVTSAQKNPTAFYLCASSIVTGYNEQFFGPGTRLTVL.

This clonotype was recorded once. V gene TRBV29-1 combines with J gene TRBJ2-1; 8 nucleotides align to TRBD2. J gave up 4 bases and V 1 base, and 0 bases lay outside the gene matches. The CDR3 totals 13 residues. Germline CDR1 reads SQVTM; CDR2 reads ANQGSEA. The CDR3 nucleotides read TGCAGCGTTGAAGGCGGGAGGTACAATGAGCAGTTCTTC. Its protein is CSVEGGRYNEQFF.

Only one count was recorded for this clonotype. The chain carries TRBV19 and TRBJ2-1; 8 bases fit TRBD1. Germline CDR1 is LNHDA and CDR2 is SQIVND (reference sequence). This CDR3 is built from 14 residues. The trim removed 4 bases at V and 8 bases at J, leaving 7 bases unmatched. The DNA of the CDR3 is TGTGCCAGTAGTACCGGGACAGGAGGGCATGAGCAGTTCTTC. It codes for CASSTGTGGHEQFF.

The chain couples TRBV6-1 to TRBJ2-1, with no clear D. V lost 2 bases to trimming and J lost 7 bases, with 12 bases between them. This CDR3 has 14 amino acids. The germline CDR1 and CDR2 sequences are MNHNS and SASEGT. The CDR3 sequence is CASSEPTAQNEQFF. As DNA, the CDR3 is TGTGCCAGCAGTGAACCTACGGCGCAGAATGAGCAGTTCTTC.

In this sample, this clonotype turned up many times. The V call is TRBV7-2, the J call TRBJ2-5; possible D gene TRBD1, 5 bases. The V end was cut by 1 base, the J end by 4 bases, with 10 bases between. The germline V gene encodes CDR1 SGHTA and CDR2 FQGNSA. The CDR3 loop spans 14 amino acids. The CDR3 DNA is TGTGCCAGCAGCTTAGGACCAGGGATAGAGACCCAGTACTTC. Translation gives CASSLGPGIETQYF.

This clonotype has at least ten counts. This chain uses TRBV7-2 with TRBJ2-3; TRBD2 aligns across 15 bases. This CDR3 is built from 19 residues. The trim removed 3 bases at V and 1 base at J, leaving 8 bases unmatched. Germline assignment: CDR1 SGHTA and CDR2 FQGNSA. In DNA, the CDR3 is TGTGCCAGCAGCTTTTTAGGGACTAGCGGGAGGTTCGGCACAGATACGCAGTATTTT. Translation gives CASSFLGTSGRFGTDTQYF.

V is TRBV19 and J is TRBJ2-6; 7 positions match TRBD1. Germline V CDR1 and CDR2: LNHDA, SQIVND (reference sequence). Trimming cost V 6 bases and J 2 bases; bases outside gene matches: 4. The CDR3 contains 15 residues. The CDR3 loop is CASSSDRAGANVLTF. DNA of the CDR3: TGTGCCAGTAGCAGTGACAGGGCTGGGGCCAACGTCCTGACTTTC.

V is TRBV11-2 and J is TRBJ2-7; D is possibly TRBD2 (7 bases). V lost 5 bases and J lost 4, with 24 bases in between. The CDR3 has 17 amino acids. Germline V lookup: CDR1 SGHAT, CDR2 FQNNGV. The DNA for the CDR3 is TGTGCCAGCAGCCGCCCGAAGGGGGGGACTCCCCCGTACGAGCAGTACTTC. As protein: CASSRPKGGTPPYEQYF.

DNA for the CDR3: TGTGCCAGCAGACCCCCTCAAAATCAGCCCCAGCATTTT. Residues: CASRPPQNQPQHF. V is TRBV28 and J is TRBJ1-5; no definite D call. This CDR3 is built from 13 residues. The germline V gene has CDR1 MDHEN and CDR2 SYDVKM. Trimming pared 6 bases from V and 4 bases from J, leaving 10 bases between.

This clonotype has more than one count but fewer than ten. V is TRBV7-2 and J is TRBJ2-5, with D perhaps assigned TRBD1 or TRBD2 (5 bases each). The CDR3 totals 12 residues. Trimming removed 8 bases from V and 7 bases from J, with 14 bases in between. The V gene's germline CDR1 is SGHTA and CDR2 FQGNSA. The CDR3 spells CASSERGGTQYF. The CDR3 DNA sequence: TGTGCCAGCTCTGAGAGGGGTGGGACCCAGTACTTC.

This clonotype was seen a handful of times. This sequence joins TRBV12-3 or TRBV12-4 and TRBJ2-1; possibly TRBD2 for D (6 bases). CDR3 length: 18 amino acids. V lost 6 bases and J lost 10, with 31 bases in between. The DNA for the CDR3 is TGTGCCAGCAGGCACGCACGATTGGGGGGAGCGGCCGGGGAGGAGCAGTTCTTC. Protein sequence: CASRHARLGGAAGEEQFF.

The V gene is TRBV5-1, the J gene TRBJ2-1; D uncertain. Germline V gene sequence: CDR1 SGHRS, CDR2 YFSETQ. This CDR3 contains 14 residues. The V end lost 2 bases, the J end lost 6 bases, and 12 bases lay between the germline ends. CDR3: CASSFGPSSNEQFF. The CDR3 DNA reads as TGCGCCAGCAGCTTTGGCCCTAGTAGCAATGAGCAGTTCTTC. The full variable domain, in which reference TRBV5-1 and TRBJ2-1 provide the parts outside the CDR3, is KAGVTQTPRYLIKTRGQQVTLSCSPISGHRSVSWYQQTPGQGLQFLFEYFSETQRNKGNFPGRFSGRQFSNSRSEMNVSTLELGDSALYLCASSFGPSSNEQFFGPGTRLTVL.

The J gene is TRBJ1-6, the V gene TRBV7-9; 9 bases align to TRBD1. Trimming removed 6 bases from V and 14 bases from J; junction bases left unmatched: 11. CDR3 length: 14 residues. Germline V gene lookup returns CDR1 SEHNR and CDR2 FQNEAQ (reference sequence). CDR3 bases: TGTGCCAGCAGACCCGGGACAGGGATTAGCACCCTCCACTTT. This gives the protein CASRPGTGISTLHF.

This clonotype was recorded many times. V and J are TRBV7-2 and TRBJ2-7, with unresolved D. V was cut by 1 base and J by 5 bases, with 12 bases left in between. The CDR3 is 14 amino acids. Germline CDR1 reads SGHTA; CDR2 reads FQGNSA. CDR3 in amino acids: CASSLVSLIDEQYF. In nucleotides, the CDR3 is TGTGCCAGCAGCTTAGTTTCATTAATCGACGAGCAGTACTTC.

This clonotype was found a few times. J is TRBJ1-5 and V is TRBV28, with a tentative D call TRBD1 (5 bases). CDR1 and CDR2 (germline): MDHEN, SYDVKM. CDR3 length: 12 residues. V was pared by 2 bases and J by 10 bases, with 9 bases between. CDR3 region: CASSLVTGPQHF. The CDR3 nucleotides read TGTGCCAGCAGTTTAGTAACAGGCCCCCAGCATTTT.

This clonotype was picked up many times. The rearrangement joins TRBV7-8 to TRBJ2-1, with 7 bases fitting TRBD1. The J segment lost 7 bases and the V segment lost 5 bases, leaving 8 bases of the junction unmatched. The CDR3 length is 14 residues. The germline V gene has CDR1 SGHVS and CDR2 FQNEAQ. DNA for the CDR3: TGTGCCAGCAGCCTCTACAGGGGTACAAATGAGCAGTTCTTC. Amino acid sequence: CASSLYRGTNEQFF.

This clonotype appeared a few times. J is TRBJ1-5 and V is TRBV28; D is unresolved. Germline V gives CDR1 MDHEN, CDR2 SYDVKM. This CDR3 region has 14 residues. V gave up 8 bases and J gave up 2 bases, with 13 bases separating them. The chain's CDR3 is CASGRVIGNQPQHF. The CDR3 DNA sequence: TGTGCCAGCGGCCGGGTCATAGGCAATCAGCCCCAGCATTTT.

The J gene is TRBJ2-1, the V gene TRBV20-1, with TRBD2 matching 13 bases. The trim removed 7 bases at V and 6 bases at J, leaving 6 bases unmatched. CDR1 and CDR2 from the germline V gene are DFQATT and SNEGSKA (reference sequence). This CDR3 spans 14 amino acids. CDR3 region: CSGTGLAGSNEQFF. DNA for the CDR3: TGCAGTGGTACGGGACTAGCGGGATCCAATGAGCAGTTCTTC.

Only a few counts were recorded for this clonotype. CDR3 nucleotides: TGTGCCAGCAGTATAACCCCCAGGGGTGGTTCACCCCTCCACTTT. Translating gives CASSITPRGGSPLHF. V usage is TRBV12-3 or TRBV12-4 and J usage is TRBJ1-6, with D maybe TRBD1 (6 bases). The V gene lost 5 bases and the J gene lost 9 bases, with 17 bases spanning the gap. This CDR3 is 15 amino acids long.